This T cell receptor (beta chain) was captured in a study of Graves' ophthalmopathy and Graves' hyperthyroidism. On the study more broadly: Before any treatment was given, at initial diagnosis, peripheral blood was collected. Study results and caveats: The model predicted ophthalmopathy progression with around 70% sensitivity and around 74% specificity.

Of note for this clonotype: What it binds is not known.

RNA transcripts were the source from which TCR beta CDR3 regions were amplified. HTBI-primed first-round RT-PCR preceded second-round multiplex PCR. TCRdb independently ran MiXCR on the multiplex PCR reads; one entry per CDR3 protein. The repertoire holds approximately 500,000 distinct CDR3 sequences, with about an eighth as singletons. The authors diagnosed from clinical symptoms, serum thyroxine, TRAb, thyroid ultrasound and orbital computed tomography. This CDR3 contains 14 residues. Trimming cost V 5 bases and J 6 bases, with 17 bases left between them. This receptor was taken from a woman aged 25-40 years with Graves' ophthalmopathy. V is TRBV12-3 or TRBV12-4 and J is TRBJ2-7, with D perhaps TRBD1 or TRBD2 (5 bases each). Sequenced: blood. DNA of the CDR3: TGTGCCAGCAGTCCCCATATGCGTGGGACCGAGCAGTACTTC. Its translation is CASSPHMRGTEQYF.